The source of this T cell receptor beta chain is a study of T-cell memory formation after mild COVID-19 (dated by TCRdb to 2020 to 2023). Describing the broader study: TCR sequence clusters from the two donors were largely donor specific. The cohort comprised two young, previously healthy adult volunteers, one female and one male. T-cell clones expanding and contracting after mild COVID-19 in two donors were tracked by longitudinal TCRalpha and TCRbeta repertoire sequencing.

In its sample, this clonotype was seen a few times. What antigen it recognizes has not been identified. Per-base qualities were not stored, and no clone one base away is much larger. Ficoll-Paque density gradient centrifugation was used to isolate PBMCs. V is cut by 0 bases and J by 0 bases, and the space between the germline ends is 6 bases. The cysteine opens and the phenylalanine closes a CDR3 of 14 amino acids. The kept DNA is CDR3 alone, 42 bases in frame from the first base. Reading the germline V gene gives CDR1 SGHRS and CDR2 YFSETQ. Findings and caveats that apply to the study as a whole: Balanced CD4/CD8 phenotypes were observed for clones contracting from day 15 to 85, whereas a bias towards CD4+ was observed for a second wave of clones expanding from day 15 to 37. Contracting CD4+ clones turned up mainly in the CM and EM memory subsets, whereas EMRA was where CD8+ clones were enriched. Some responding clones were detected in pre-infection memory, suggesting pre-existing cross-reactive memory T cells joined the SARS-CoV-2 response. SARS-CoV-2 specificity of the second-wave clones peaking on day 37 was not confirmed. Only two mild cases were covered in the study, and larger cohorts including severe cases with pre-infection samples were considered necessary.

Sequenced using an Illumina NovaSeq 6000. TCRalpha and TCRbeta cDNA libraries were constructed by 5'RACE with constant-segment primers, with sample barcodes and unique molecular identifiers being introduced. Trizol reagent was used to extract RNA from every sample. Library amplification was performed in two PCR steps, and a second sample barcode and Illumina TruSeq adapters were introduced in the second step. Libraries were sequenced on an Illumina NovaSeq with 2 x 150 bp paired-end reads. Under the source paper's analysis protocol: Demultiplexing of reads and collapsing into UMI-guided consensus sequences were performed with migec v1.2.7. Using mixcr v2.1.11, UMI consensuses were aligned to TRA and TRB V and J templates and then assembled into clonotypes. A clonotype was counted as expanded or contracted only when both edgeR and NoisET called the clonotype significant, with the noise models trained on biological replicates. For edgeR calls, the cutoffs were a false discovery rate-adjusted p below 0.01 and a log2 fold-change threshold of 1. As an exploratory analysis of dynamics, max-normalized trajectories of the 1000 most abundant clonotypes were examined with PCA combined with hierarchical clustering. The CD4 or CD8 phenotype of responding clones was assigned using the separately sequenced CD4+ and CD8+ repertoires. The public sequencing data were trimmed at Q25 with fastp and processed into clonotypes with MiXCR by TCRdb, which kept only in-frame beta chains. Each CDR3 protein gets just one entry, which takes the most common genes and DNA from the rows behind it. TCRdb's processing, not the authors', yielded these V and J calls. This sample comprises about 390,000 distinct CDR3 sequences, under 25% of them detected only once. Of the sample, roughly an eighth is held by the ten largest clones.

The chain was built from TRBV5-1 and TRBJ2-5, with the D gene uncertain. Sequencing was carried out using PBMCs or a T cell subset sorted from them (not recorded which). This receptor was taken from an adult woman who had mild COVID-19 (a few samples of this study predate the infection). The sample titles of this study are shuffled in the database, so cell type and time point are left out; the donor was told from shared clones. This receptor carries the CDR3 CASSLAYNQETQYF. At the DNA level, the sequence is TGCGCCAGCAGCTTGGCCTACAACCAAGAGACCCAGTACTTC.